This T cell receptor beta chain was retrieved from a study of T-cell memory formation after mild COVID-19. Study observations and caveats: Mainly CM and EM harbored the contracting CD4+ clones; mainly EMRA harbored the CD8+ ones.

With respect to this clonotype: Its antigen is not identified.

In germline, CDR1 is SGHRS, CDR2 YFSETQ. This CDR3 spans 16 amino acids. V was pared by 5 bases and J by 4 bases, with 9 bases of the junction left unmatched. Using its own MiXCR run on the 5' RACE reads, TCRdb lists one record per CDR3 protein. The table lists a few hundred thousand distinct CDR3 sequences, around 28% of them singletons. This clonotype was sampled from an adult woman who had mild COVID-19 (a few samples of this study predate the infection). Cell type and time point are not known. Sequenced input: PBMCs or a T cell subset sorted from them (not recorded which). This chain joins TRBV5-1 and TRBJ2-5; 12 positions match TRBD1. The DNA for the CDR3 is TGCGCCAGCAGTTCTGGGACAGGGGGCGTCGGAGAGACCCAGTACTTC. Translated, it gives CASSSGTGGVGETQYF. Based on the CDR3 plus reference TRBV5-1 and TRBJ2-5, the full variable domain is KAGVTQTPRYLIKTRGQQVTLSCSPISGHRSVSWYQQTPGQGLQFLFEYFSETQRNKGNFPGRFSGRQFSNSRSEMNVSTLELGDSALYLCASSSGTGGVGETQYFGPGTRLLVL.